The source of this TCR beta chain is a study of T-cell reconstitution after alpha-beta-depleted transplantation in children. Findings and limits, study-wide: It was reported that alpha-beta T cells came from several hundred expanded graft clones (about two months after transplant). By one year post-transplant, T-cell counts and diversity largely arose from T cells that were newly produced. Surviving recipient T cells and thymic progenitors produced the high day-60 TCRbeta diversity seen in some patients.

Between the trimmed V and J ends, which lost 4 bases and 8 bases, there was a span of 14 bases. Looked up from germline, CDR1 is MNHEY and CDR2 is SMNVEV (reference sequence). This CDR3 is built from 14 residues. This clonotype was detected only a few times. The target antigen is unknown. A TCRbeta library incorporating unique molecular identifiers was prepared. TCRdb reprocessed the PCR reads with MiXCR, giving one entry per CDR3 protein. The sample lists about 830,000 distinct CDR3 sequences, approximately 15% seen once, with approximately 5% in the top ten. Source: PBMCs, mostly from graft donor cells, taken 360 days after TCRalphabeta/CD19-depleted stem cell transplant. The TCR comes from a male patient between 10 and 17 years old who had a stem cell transplant for acute lymphoblastic leukemia, so the T cells may come from the graft donor. V is TRBV27 and J is TRBJ1-4; D is unresolved. CDR3 DNA sequence: TGTGCCAGCAGTTCCGACATATTCGGGGAAAAACTGTTTTTT. Its translation is CASSSDIFGEKLFF.